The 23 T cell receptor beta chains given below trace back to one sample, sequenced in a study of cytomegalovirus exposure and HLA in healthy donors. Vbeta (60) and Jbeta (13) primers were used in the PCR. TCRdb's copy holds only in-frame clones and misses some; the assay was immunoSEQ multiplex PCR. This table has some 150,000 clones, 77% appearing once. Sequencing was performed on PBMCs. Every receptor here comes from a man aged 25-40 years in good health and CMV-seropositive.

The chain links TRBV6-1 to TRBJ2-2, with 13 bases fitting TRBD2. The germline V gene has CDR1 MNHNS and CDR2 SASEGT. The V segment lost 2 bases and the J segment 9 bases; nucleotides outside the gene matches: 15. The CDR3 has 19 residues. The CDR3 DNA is TGTGCCAGCAGTGAATCGATCAAGGGACTAGCGGGGACCTACCGGGAGCTGTTTTTT. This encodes CASSESIKGLAGTYRELFF.

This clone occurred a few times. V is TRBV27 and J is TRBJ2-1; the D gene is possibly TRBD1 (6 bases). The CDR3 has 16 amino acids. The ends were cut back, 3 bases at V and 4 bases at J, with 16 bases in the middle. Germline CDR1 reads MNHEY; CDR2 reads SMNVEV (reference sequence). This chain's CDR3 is CASSLSRTAIYNEQFF. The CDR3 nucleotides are TGTGCCAGCAGTTTGTCCCGGACAGCAATATACAATGAGCAGTTCTTC.

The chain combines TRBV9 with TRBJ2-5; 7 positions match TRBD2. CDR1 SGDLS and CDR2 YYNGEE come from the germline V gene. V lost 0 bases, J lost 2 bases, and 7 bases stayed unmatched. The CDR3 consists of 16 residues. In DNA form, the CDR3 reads TGTGCCAGCAGCGTAGTCCGACCCGGGGGGCAAGAGACCCAGTACTTC. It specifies CASSVVRPGGQETQYF.

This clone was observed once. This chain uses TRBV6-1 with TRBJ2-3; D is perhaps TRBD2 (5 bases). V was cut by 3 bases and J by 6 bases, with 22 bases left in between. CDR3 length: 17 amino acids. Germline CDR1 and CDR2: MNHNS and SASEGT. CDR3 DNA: TGTGCCAGCAGTGAGTTTTACTTTGCTAGCTTACCCGATACGCAGTATTTT. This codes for CASSEFYFASLPDTQYF.

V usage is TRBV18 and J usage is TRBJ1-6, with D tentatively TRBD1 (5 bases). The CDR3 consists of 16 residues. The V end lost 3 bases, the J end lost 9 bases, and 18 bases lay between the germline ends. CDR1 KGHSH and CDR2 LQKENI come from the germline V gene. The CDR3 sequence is CASSPPGNPKGSPLHF. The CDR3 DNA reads TGTGCCAGCTCACCTCCAGGGAACCCCAAGGGTTCACCCCTCCACTTT. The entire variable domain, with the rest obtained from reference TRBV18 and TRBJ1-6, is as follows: NAGVMQNPRHLVRRRGQEARLRCSPMKGHSHVYWYRQLPEEGLKFMVYLQKENIIDESGMPKERFSAEFPKEGPSILRIQQVVRGDSAAYFCASSPPGNPKGSPLHFGNGTRLTVT.

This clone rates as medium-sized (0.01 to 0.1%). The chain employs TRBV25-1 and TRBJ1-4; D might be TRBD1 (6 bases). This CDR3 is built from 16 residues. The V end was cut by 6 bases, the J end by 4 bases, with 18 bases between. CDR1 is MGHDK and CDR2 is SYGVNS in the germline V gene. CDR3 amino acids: CASSQGSGADNEKLFF. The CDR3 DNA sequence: TGTGCCAGCAGCCAGGGGTCAGGGGCCGATAATGAAAAACTGTTTTTT.

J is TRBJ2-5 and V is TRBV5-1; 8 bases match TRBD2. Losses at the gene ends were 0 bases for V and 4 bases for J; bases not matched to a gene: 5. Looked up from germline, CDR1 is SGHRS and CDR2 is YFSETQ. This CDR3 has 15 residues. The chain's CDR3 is CASSLESGGPETQYF. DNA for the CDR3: TGCGCCAGCAGCTTGGAATCGGGGGGGCCAGAGACCCAGTACTTC.

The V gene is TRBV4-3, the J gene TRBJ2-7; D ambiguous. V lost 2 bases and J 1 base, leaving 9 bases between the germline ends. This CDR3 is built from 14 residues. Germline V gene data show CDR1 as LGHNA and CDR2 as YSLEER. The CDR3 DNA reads TGCGCCAGCAGCCAATCCAGGCGTTCCTACGAGCAGTACTTC. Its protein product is CASSQSRRSYEQYF.

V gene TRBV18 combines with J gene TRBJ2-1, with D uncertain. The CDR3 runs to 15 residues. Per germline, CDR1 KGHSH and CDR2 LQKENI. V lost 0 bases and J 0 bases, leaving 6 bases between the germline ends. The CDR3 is CASSPPLSSYNEQFF. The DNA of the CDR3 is TGTGCCAGCTCACCACCCCTGAGCTCCTACAATGAGCAGTTCTTC.

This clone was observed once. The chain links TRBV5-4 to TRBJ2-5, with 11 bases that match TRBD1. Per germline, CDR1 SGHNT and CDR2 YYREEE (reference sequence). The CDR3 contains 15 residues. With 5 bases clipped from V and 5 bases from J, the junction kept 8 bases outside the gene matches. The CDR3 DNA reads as TGTGCCAGCAGGCTGGACAGGGGGCGCGATGAGACCCAGTACTTC. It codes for CASRLDRGRDETQYF. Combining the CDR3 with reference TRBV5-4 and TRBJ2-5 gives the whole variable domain ETGVTQSPTHLIKTRGQQVTLRCSSQSGHNTVSWYQQALGQGPQFIFQYYREEENGRGNFPPRFSGLQFPNYSSELNVNALELDDSALYLCASRLDRGRDETQYFGPGTRLLVL.

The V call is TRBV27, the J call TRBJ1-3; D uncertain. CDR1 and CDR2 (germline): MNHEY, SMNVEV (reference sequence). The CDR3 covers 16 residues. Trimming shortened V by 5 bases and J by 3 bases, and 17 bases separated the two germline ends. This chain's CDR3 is CASSKTAGIIGNTIYF. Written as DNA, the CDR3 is TGTGCCAGCAGTAAAACGGCGGGAATCATTGGAAACACCATATATTTT.

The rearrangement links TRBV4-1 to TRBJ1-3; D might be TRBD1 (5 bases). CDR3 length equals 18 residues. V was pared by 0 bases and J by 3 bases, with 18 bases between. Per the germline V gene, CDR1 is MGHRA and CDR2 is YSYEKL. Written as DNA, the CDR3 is TGCGCCAGCAGCCAAGATCCCCGTCAGGGTCGGCGTGGAAACACCATATATTTT. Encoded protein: CASSQDPRQGRRGNTIYF.

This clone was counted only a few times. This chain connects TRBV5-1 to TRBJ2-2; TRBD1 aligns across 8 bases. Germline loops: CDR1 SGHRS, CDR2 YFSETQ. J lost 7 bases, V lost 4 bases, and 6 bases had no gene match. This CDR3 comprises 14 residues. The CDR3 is CASSMDRAGGELFF. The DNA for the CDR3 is TGCGCCAGCAGCATGGACAGGGCGGGCGGGGAGCTGTTTTTT.

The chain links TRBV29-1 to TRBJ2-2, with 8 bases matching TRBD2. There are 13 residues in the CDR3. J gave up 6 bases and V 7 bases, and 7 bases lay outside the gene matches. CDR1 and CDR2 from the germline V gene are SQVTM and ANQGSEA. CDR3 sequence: CSAGRGGPGELFF. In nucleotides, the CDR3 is TGCAGCGCCGGTCGGGGGGGCCCCGGGGAGCTGTTTTTT.

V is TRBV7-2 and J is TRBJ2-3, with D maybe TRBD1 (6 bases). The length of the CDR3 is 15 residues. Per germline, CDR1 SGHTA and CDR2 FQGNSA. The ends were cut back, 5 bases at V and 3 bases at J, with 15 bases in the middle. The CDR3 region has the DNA TGTGCCAGCAGCCCTAACAGGGAGTCGACAGATACGCAGTATTTT. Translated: CASSPNRESTDTQYF. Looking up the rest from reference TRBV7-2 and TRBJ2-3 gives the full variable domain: GAGVSQSPSNKVTEKGKDVELRCDPISGHTALYWYRQSLGQGLEFLIYFQGNSAPDKSGLPSDRFSAERTGGSVSTLTIQRTQQEDSAVYLCASSPNRESTDTQYFGPGTRLTVL.

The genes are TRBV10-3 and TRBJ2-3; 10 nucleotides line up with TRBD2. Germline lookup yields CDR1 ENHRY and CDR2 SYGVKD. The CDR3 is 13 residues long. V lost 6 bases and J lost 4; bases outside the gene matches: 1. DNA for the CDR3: TGTGCCATCAGGGGGACTAGCGCAGATACGCAGTATTTT. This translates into CAIRGTSADTQYF.

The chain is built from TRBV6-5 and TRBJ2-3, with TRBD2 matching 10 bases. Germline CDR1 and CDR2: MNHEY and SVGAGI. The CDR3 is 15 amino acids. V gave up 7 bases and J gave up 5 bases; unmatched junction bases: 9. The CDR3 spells CASTHGLAGVDTQYF. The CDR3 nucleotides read TGTGCCAGCACCCACGGGCTAGCGGGGGTAGATACGCAGTATTTT.

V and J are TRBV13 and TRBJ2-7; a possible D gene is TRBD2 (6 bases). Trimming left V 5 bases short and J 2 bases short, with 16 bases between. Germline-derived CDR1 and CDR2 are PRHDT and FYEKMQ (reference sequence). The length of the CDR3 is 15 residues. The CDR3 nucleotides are TGTGCCAGCAGCCCAGTGGAGGGACGGACCTACGAGCAGTACTTC. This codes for CASSPVEGRTYEQYF.

CDR3 nucleotides: TGTGCCAGCAGTGAACCGCTAGCGGGGGGGCCTGTTTCCTACGAGCAGTACTTC. It yields the protein CASSEPLAGGPVSYEQYF. The chain is built from TRBV2 and TRBJ2-7; 12 nucleotides agree with TRBD2. V dropped 2 bases and J dropped 1; count of bases not matched to a gene: 9. The CDR3 is made up of 18 amino acids. Germline V gene sequence: CDR1 SNHLY, CDR2 FYNNEI. Using reference TRBV2 and TRBJ2-7 for the parts outside the CDR3, the full variable domain is EPEVTQTPSHQVTQMGQEVILRCVPISNHLYFYWYRQILGQKVEFLVSFYNNEISEKSEIFDDQFSVERPDGSNFTLKIRSTKLEDSAMYFCASSEPLAGGPVSYEQYFGPGTRLTVT.

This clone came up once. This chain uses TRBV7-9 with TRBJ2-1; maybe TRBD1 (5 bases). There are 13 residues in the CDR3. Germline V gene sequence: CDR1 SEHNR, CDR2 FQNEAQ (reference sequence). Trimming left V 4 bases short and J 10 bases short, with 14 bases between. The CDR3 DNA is TGTGCCAGCAGCTCGATCAGGGCTCGGGAGCAGTTCTTC. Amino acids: CASSSIRAREQFF.

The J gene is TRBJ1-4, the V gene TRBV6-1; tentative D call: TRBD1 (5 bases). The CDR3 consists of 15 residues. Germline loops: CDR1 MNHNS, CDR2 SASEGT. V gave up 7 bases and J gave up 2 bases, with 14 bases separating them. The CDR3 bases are TGTGCCAGCACCGAATGGGGGGGGACTAATGAAAAACTGTTTTTT. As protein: CASTEWGGTNEKLFF.

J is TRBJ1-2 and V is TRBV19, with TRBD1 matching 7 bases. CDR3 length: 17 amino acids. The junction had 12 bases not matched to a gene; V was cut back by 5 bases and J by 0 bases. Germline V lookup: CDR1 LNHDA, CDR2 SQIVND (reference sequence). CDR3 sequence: CASSQRTGIYANYGYTF. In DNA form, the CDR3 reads TGTGCCAGTAGTCAACGGACAGGAATATACGCTAACTATGGCTACACCTTC.

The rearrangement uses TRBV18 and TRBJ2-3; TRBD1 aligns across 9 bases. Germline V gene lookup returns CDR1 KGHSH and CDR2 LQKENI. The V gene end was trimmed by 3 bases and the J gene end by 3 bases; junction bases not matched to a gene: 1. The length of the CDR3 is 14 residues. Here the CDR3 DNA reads TGTGCCAGCTCACCCGGACAGGGGACAGATACGCAGTATTTT. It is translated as CASSPGQGTDTQYF. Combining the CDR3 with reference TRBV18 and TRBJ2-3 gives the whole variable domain NAGVMQNPRHLVRRRGQEARLRCSPMKGHSHVYWYRQLPEEGLKFMVYLQKENIIDESGMPKERFSAEFPKEGPSILRIQQVVRGDSAAYFCASSPGQGTDTQYFGPGTRLTVL.